This record looks at one T cell receptor beta chain sequence and its context. Using a J-beta primer mix together with a sample-barcoded 5' primer, a second PCR was run for about 7 to 12 cycles. In TCRdb, the 5' RACE reads were re-called with MiXCR into one record per CDR3 protein. The table lists hundreds of thousands of distinct CDR3 sequences, roughly 58% of them singletons. This sample was taken from a study of blood T cells in healthy people across ages. Germline CDR1 and CDR2: SNHLY and FYNNEI. V lost 5 bases and J lost 8, with 12 bases in between. This CDR3 is 12 amino acids long. This clonotype was sampled from a man aged 60 to 69 in good health. The chain has TRBV2 and TRBJ1-2; no clear D gene. The sequenced material came from blood. Here the CDR3 reads CASSWARGGYTF. CDR3 nucleotide sequence: TGTGCCAGCAGTTGGGCCCGGGGAGGCTACACCTTC.